This passage covers 30 T cell receptor beta chains from one sample sequenced in a study of shared clonotypes between healthy human individuals. Naive-designated CD8 cells lacked CD45RO, were positively enriched for CCR7, and omitted terminally differentiated effector memory CD45RA+ cells. Here immunoSEQ multiplex PCR was the method, and the copy in TCRdb shows in-frame clones only, minus some. Among roughly 810,000 clones, about 96% were seen once, and the ten largest hold under 0.25%. The specimen sequenced was naive CD8+ T cells sorted from blood. These TCRs come from a young man in good health.

Concerning this clone: At the DNA level, this CDR3 is encoded by other sequences in the same sample as well. CDR3 residues: CSVAGLAGAYNEQFF. For the CDR3, the DNA is TGCAGCGTTGCCGGACTAGCGGGGGCTTACAATGAGCAGTTCTTC. V usage is TRBV29-1 and J usage is TRBJ2-1, with TRBD2 identical over 13 bases. The J segment lost 4 bases and the V segment lost 4 bases, leaving 4 bases of the junction unmatched. Germline loops: CDR1 SQVTM, CDR2 ANQGSEA. The CDR3 totals 15 residues.

The V call is TRBV2, the J call TRBJ2-3, with TRBD2 matching over 7 bases. The CDR3 is 14 amino acids. Germline CDR1 is SNHLY and CDR2 is FYNNEI. The J segment lost 3 bases and the V segment lost 9 bases, leaving 9 bases of the junction unmatched. CDR3 loop: CASVGGRTTDTQYF. The CDR3 region has the DNA TGTGCCAGTGTAGGCGGGAGAACGACAGATACGCAGTATTTT.

The chain has TRBV27 and TRBJ2-7; D is uncertain. Germline values: CDR1 MNHEY, CDR2 SMNVEV (reference sequence). This CDR3 spans 12 amino acids. The V end was cut by 10 bases, the J end by 0 bases, with 10 bases between. The CDR3 protein is CATTGSSYEQYF. Written as DNA, the CDR3 is TGTGCCACCACCGGATCCTCCTACGAGCAGTACTTC.

This CDR3 is CASSPLPPGAGGWGYTF. CDR3 coding DNA: TGTGCCAGCAGTCCCCTCCCCCCCGGCGCGGGGGGTTGGGGCTACACCTTC. V is TRBV27 and J is TRBJ1-2; D is possibly TRBD1 (5 bases). Looked up from germline, CDR1 is MNHEY and CDR2 is SMNVEV (reference sequence). Deletions cut 5 bases from V and 8 bases from J, with 27 bases between. This CDR3 is 17 amino acids long.

The chain couples TRBV7-9 to TRBJ2-3; 10 positions match TRBD2. Germline V gives CDR1 SEHNR, CDR2 FQNEAQ (reference sequence). The CDR3 runs 13 residues. The J segment lost 5 bases and the V segment lost 10 bases, leaving 6 bases of the junction unmatched. This CDR3 reads CAISGRREDTQYF. DNA for the CDR3: TGTGCCATTAGCGGGAGGCGTGAAGATACGCAGTATTTT.

The chain recombines TRBV7-2 with TRBJ1-4, with D maybe TRBD1 (5 bases). This CDR3 is 14 amino acids long. The V end was cut by 4 bases, the J end by 6 bases, with 12 bases between. CDR1 is SGHTA and CDR2 is FQGNSA in the germline V gene. CDR3 protein: CASSSPREDEKLFF. The CDR3 region has the DNA TGTGCCAGCAGCTCCCCCAGGGAGGATGAAAAACTGTTTTTT. Using reference TRBV7-2 and TRBJ1-4 for the parts outside the CDR3, the full variable domain is GAGVSQSPSNKVTEKGKDVELRCDPISGHTALYWYRQSLGQGLEFLIYFQGNSAPDKSGLPSDRFSAERTGGSVSTLTIQRTQQEDSAVYLCASSSPREDEKLFFGSGTQLSVL.

With regard to this clone: This CDR3 is also generated by other DNA sequences in the sample. The chain joins TRBV9 to TRBJ2-1, with 11 bases fitting TRBD2. V dropped 4 bases and J dropped 1; count of bases not matched to a gene: 1. The CDR3 extends over 15 amino acids. Germline V lookup: CDR1 SGDLS, CDR2 YYNGEE. The CDR3 DNA reads TGTGCCAGCAGCACTAGCGGGAGTTCCTACAATGAGCAGTTCTTC. Its protein is CASSTSGSSYNEQFF.

The chain's CDR3 is CASSYSGETYEQYF. CDR3 DNA sequence: TGTGCCAGCAGTTACTCCGGGGAAACCTACGAGCAGTACTTC. The rearrangement joins TRBV6-5 to TRBJ2-7; tentative D call: TRBD2 (5 bases). Per germline, CDR1 MNHEY and CDR2 SVGAGI. CDR3 size: 14 residues. Trimming cost V 0 bases and J 2 bases, with 8 bases left between them.

The J gene is TRBJ1-2, the V gene TRBV29-1; D is ambiguous. Trimming left V 6 bases short and J 5 bases short, with 19 bases between. Germline V CDR1 and CDR2: SQVTM, ANQGSEA. The CDR3 length is 14 residues. CDR3 region: CSVERPREAYGYTF. The CDR3 nucleotides read TGCAGCGTCGAGAGACCGAGAGAGGCGTATGGCTACACCTTC.

The gene calls are TRBV5-1 and TRBJ2-7; 8 nucleotides line up with TRBD1. Germline lookup yields CDR1 SGHRS and CDR2 YFSETQ. The ends lost 5 bases at V and 5 bases at J; junction bases unmatched: 9. The CDR3 runs to 14 residues. CDR3 nucleotide sequence: TGCGCCAGCAGTCCTTTCAGGGGGCGCAACGAGCAGTACTTC. It encodes CASSPFRGRNEQYF.

V usage is TRBV18 and J usage is TRBJ2-3; TRBD2 is a possible D gene (6 bases). This CDR3 has 16 amino acids. The V end lost 8 bases, the J end lost 2 bases, and 20 bases lay between the germline ends. Germline assignment: CDR1 KGHSH and CDR2 LQKENI. CDR3 bases: TGTGCCAGCGCAGCCCTTGGAGGGGCGGTCACAGATACGCAGTATTTT. Protein: CASAALGGAVTDTQYF.

This chain links TRBV7-2 with TRBJ1-1, with 10 positions matching TRBD1. V lost 4 bases to trimming and J lost 0 bases; unmatched junction nucleotides: 5. Germline values: CDR1 SGHTA, CDR2 FQGNSA. This CDR3 is built from 16 residues. The CDR3 reads CASSSLTGGMNTEAFF. The CDR3 region has the DNA TGTGCCAGCAGCTCCCTGACAGGGGGCATGAACACTGAAGCTTTCTTT.

The chain uses TRBV4-1 and TRBJ1-1; no definite D call. The CDR3 is made up of 15 amino acids. Trimming removed 4 bases from V and 6 bases from J, with 18 bases in between. Germline V CDR1 and CDR2: MGHRA, YSYEKL. The CDR3 region is CASSPEGQSTPEAFF. DNA for the CDR3: TGCGCCAGCAGCCCCGAAGGGCAGAGTACCCCTGAAGCTTTCTTT.

This chain uses TRBV7-2 with TRBJ2-7, with D possibly being TRBD2 (6 bases). The V end was cut by 5 bases, the J end by 3 bases, with 11 bases between. Per germline, CDR1 SGHTA and CDR2 FQGNSA. This CDR3 region has 13 residues. The CDR3 is CASSPLGGYEQYF. The CDR3 nucleotides read TGTGCCAGCAGCCCCTTGGGAGGCTACGAGCAGTACTTC.

This chain joins TRBV5-1 and TRBJ1-2; tentatively, D is TRBD1 (5 bases). Trimming stripped 0 bases from V and 4 bases from J, with 10 bases between. Germline CDR1 SGHRS, CDR2 YFSETQ. This CDR3 region has 14 residues. As DNA, the CDR3 is TGCGCCAGCAGCTTGGAAGGGGAAGGCTATGGCTACACCTTC. Its translation is CASSLEGEGYGYTF.

The chain employs TRBV11-2 and TRBJ2-3, with TRBD2 matching over 7 bases. The CDR3 consists of 16 residues. CDR1 and CDR2 (germline): SGHAT, FQNNGV. V lost 1 base, J lost 6 bases, and 10 bases stayed unmatched. CDR3 sequence: CASSLGGRATFDTQYF. The CDR3 DNA sequence: TGTGCCAGCAGCTTAGGGGGGAGGGCGACGTTCGATACGCAGTATTTT. The complete variable domain, with remaining parts taken from reference TRBV11-2 and TRBJ2-3, reads EAGVAQSPRYKIIEKRQSVAFWCNPISGHATLYWYQQILGQGPKLLIQFQNNGVVDDSQLPKDRFSAERLKGVDSTLKIQPAKLEDSAVYLCASSLGGRATFDTQYFGPGTRLTVL.

This clone showed up just once. This rearrangement joins TRBV2 to TRBJ1-2; D gene uncertain. V was clipped by 0 bases and J by 3 bases, with 11 bases between them. Germline V gene lookup returns CDR1 SNHLY and CDR2 FYNNEI. The CDR3 spans 15 residues. The CDR3 sequence: CASSEALLADYGYTF. The DNA for the CDR3 is TGTGCCAGCAGTGAAGCGCTTCTGGCAGACTATGGCTACACCTTC.

This chain links TRBV15 with TRBJ2-3; 11 bases match TRBD2. This CDR3 comprises 17 residues. From germline, CDR1 is LNHNV and CDR2 YYDKDF (reference sequence). Unmatched junction bases numbered 2, after V lost 0 bases and J lost 0 bases. For the CDR3, the DNA is TGTGCCACCAGCAGAGATTTAGCGGGAGGGAGCACAGATACGCAGTATTTT. Translated, it gives CATSRDLAGGSTDTQYF.

V usage is TRBV9 and J usage is TRBJ2-1; the match to TRBD2 covers 10 bases. The germline gives CDR1 SGDLS, CDR2 YYNGEE. The CDR3 totals 16 residues. J was trimmed by 5 bases and V by 9 bases; bases with no gene match: 14. CDR3: CAKSSGRLPVNNEQFF. DNA for the CDR3: TGTGCCAAAAGTAGCGGGAGGCTGCCGGTTAACAATGAGCAGTTCTTC.

The chain combines TRBV9 with TRBJ1-4; D not resolved. Trimming stripped 0 bases from V and 8 bases from J, with 5 bases between. This CDR3 comprises 12 residues. Germline values: CDR1 SGDLS, CDR2 YYNGEE. The CDR3 DNA reads as TGTGCCAGCAGCGTAGGAGACGAAAAACTGTTTTTT. Translated, it gives CASSVGDEKLFF.

The rearrangement joins TRBV28 to TRBJ2-1, with D possibly matching TRBD1 (6 bases). The CDR3 sequence is 15 residues long. Trimming took off 6 bases at V and 6 bases at J, with 18 bases between the two ends. Per the germline V gene, CDR1 is MDHEN and CDR2 is SYDVKM. CDR3 residues: CASRTPRQALNEQFF. CDR3 nucleotide sequence: TGTGCCAGCAGAACCCCCCGACAGGCCCTCAATGAGCAGTTCTTC.

This sequence joins TRBV6-1 and TRBJ2-2, with TRBD2 matching 12 bases. The trim removed 8 bases at V and 7 bases at J, leaving 5 bases unmatched. This CDR3 has 14 amino acids. Germline values: CDR1 MNHNS, CDR2 SASEGT. In DNA form, the CDR3 reads TGTGCCAGCGAGCTAGCGGGAGGGATCGGGGAGCTGTTTTTT. It yields the protein CASELAGGIGELFF.

This chain connects TRBV11-2 to TRBJ2-1; possible D gene TRBD2, 6 bases. V lost 7 bases to trimming and J lost 0 bases, with 16 bases between them. Germline V lookup: CDR1 SGHAT, CDR2 FQNNGV. This CDR3 has 16 amino acids. The CDR3 DNA reads as TGTGCCAGCACCAGTGACGGCGGGGACTCCTACAATGAGCAGTTCTTC. This codes for CASTSDGGDSYNEQFF.

This chain joins TRBV2 and TRBJ2-1; D might be TRBD2 (7 bases). Germline CDR1 SNHLY, CDR2 FYNNEI. The V end was cut by 2 bases, the J end by 5 bases, with 16 bases between. The CDR3 is 16 residues long. CDR3 in amino acids: CASSESRGLPNNEQFF. In nucleotides, the CDR3 is TGTGCCAGCAGTGAAAGCAGGGGACTACCCAACAATGAGCAGTTCTTC.

The J gene is TRBJ1-5, the V gene TRBV28; 7 positions agree with TRBD1. CDR1 is MDHEN and CDR2 is SYDVKM in the germline V gene. V shed 5 bases and J 5 bases; nucleotides not matched to a gene: 18. The CDR3 has 18 residues. The CDR3 is CASSTGTAMTGEYQPQHF. CDR3 in DNA: TGTGCCAGCAGTACCGGGACAGCCATGACAGGAGAATATCAGCCCCAGCATTTT.

The V gene is TRBV2, the J gene TRBJ1-4, with TRBD1 identical over 7 bases. V lost 8 bases to trimming and J lost 3 bases; unmatched junction nucleotides: 9. This CDR3 spans 15 amino acids. Looked up from germline, CDR1 is SNHLY and CDR2 is FYNNEI. The CDR3 DNA reads as TGTGCCAGCGATCGGGACAGCTATTCTAATGAAAAACTGTTTTTT. Translated: CASDRDSYSNEKLFF.

This CDR3 reads CASSLGTGEWVEQYF. CDR3 bases: TGCGCCAGCAGCTTGGGGACAGGGGAGTGGGTCGAGCAGTACTTC. The chain is built from TRBV5-1 and TRBJ2-7, with 9 bases matching TRBD1. The CDR3 length is 15 residues. Germline CDR1 and CDR2: SGHRS and YFSETQ. V trimming: 0 bases; J trimming: 6 bases; junction bases outside the gene matches: 7. Complete variable domain (other parts from reference TRBV5-1 and TRBJ2-7): KAGVTQTPRYLIKTRGQQVTLSCSPISGHRSVSWYQQTPGQGLQFLFEYFSETQRNKGNFPGRFSGRQFSNSRSEMNVSTLELGDSALYLCASSLGTGEWVEQYFGPGTRLTVT.

This chain uses TRBV21-1 with TRBJ2-7; the DNA was not compared with TRBD2, the D call given in the table. TRBV21-1 is given as a pseudogene. The CDR3 runs 17 residues. CDR3 residues: CASSKGGTSARDYEQYF. The CDR3 DNA is TGTGCCAGCAGCAAAGGGGGGACTAGCGCCCGTGATTACGAGCAGTACTTC.

This clone is a singleton in its sample. Other DNA sequences in this specimen translate into the identical CDR3. The chain couples TRBV7-9 to TRBJ1-2; D uncertain. The ends were cut back, 1 base at V and 6 bases at J, with 6 bases in the middle. CDR1 is SEHNR, CDR2 FQNEAQ, per germline (reference sequence). The CDR3 covers 12 residues. CDR3 sequence (DNA): TGTGCCAGCAGCTTAGATCGGGATGGCTACACCTTC. Protein product: CASSLDRDGYTF.

The chain employs TRBV5-6 and TRBJ2-1; D gene unclear. This CDR3 contains 13 residues. Between the trimmed V and J ends, which lost 1 base and 6 bases, there was a span of 8 bases. Germline V gives CDR1 SGHDT, CDR2 YYEEEE. CDR3 sequence (DNA): TGTGCCAGCAGCTTGTGGCAGCTCAATGAGCAGTTCTTC. It yields the protein CASSLWQLNEQFF.